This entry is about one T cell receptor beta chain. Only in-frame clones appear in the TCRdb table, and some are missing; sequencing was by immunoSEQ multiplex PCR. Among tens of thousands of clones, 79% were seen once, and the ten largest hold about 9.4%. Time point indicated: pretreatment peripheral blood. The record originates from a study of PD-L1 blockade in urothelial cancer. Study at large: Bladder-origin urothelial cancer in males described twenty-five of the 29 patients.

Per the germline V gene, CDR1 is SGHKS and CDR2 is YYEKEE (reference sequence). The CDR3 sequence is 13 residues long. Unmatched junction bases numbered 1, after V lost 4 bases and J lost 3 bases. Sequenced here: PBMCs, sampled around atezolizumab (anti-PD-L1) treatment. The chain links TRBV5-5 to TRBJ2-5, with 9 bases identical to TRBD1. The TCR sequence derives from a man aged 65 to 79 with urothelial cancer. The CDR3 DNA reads TGTGCCAGCAGCCGGGACAGGGAAGAGACCCAGTACTTC. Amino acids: CASSRDREETQYF.